This T cell receptor (beta chain) is from a study of shared clonotypes between healthy human individuals. A CD45RA+ naive subset and a CD45RA-negative memory subset were split from CD4+ cells. Notes on this clone: What it binds is not known.

General study results and limits: Relative to memory subsets, naive subsets generally showed larger estimated richness. The genetic and exposure-history diversity represented was limited by few donors.

The method was immunoSEQ multiplex PCR; TCRdb's version includes in-frame clones alone and lacks a portion of them. The data hold fewer than 2.5 million clones, with approximately 93% observed a single time. The sequenced material came from naive CD4+ T cells from PBMCs. Noted subset: CD45RA+ positively selected. This sequence was found in a man in his late teens or twenties in good health. Some clones in this sample may be carry-over from other donors' samples.

CDR3 in amino acids: CASSLEVVPRSYNEQFF. CDR3 nucleotide sequence: TGTGCCAGCAGCTTAGAGGTAGTCCCTAGGTCCTACAATGAGCAGTTCTTC. This rearrangement joins TRBV11-2 to TRBJ2-1, with D unresolved. Germline CDR1 reads SGHAT; CDR2 reads FQNNGV. The CDR3 is 17 amino acids. V lost 0 bases, J lost 1 base, and 13 bases lay in between.